This TCR beta chain was retrieved from a study of regulatory T cells in long-lasting Graves disease. Time point given: persistent/refractory GD, antithyroid drugs over 5 years with positive TRAb. RNA extracted from PBMCs served as the sequencing template. Patients came through an endocrinology department, and that department was in Xi'an, China. Arm-PCR of CDR3 regions and iRepertoire HTBI primers were the basis on which TCR beta libraries were built. In TCRdb, the multiplex PCR reads were re-called with MiXCR into one record per CDR3 protein. The sample holds about 470,000 distinct CDR3 sequences; around 21% are singletons and the top ten take 7.8%. Germline V gene data show CDR1 as MGHRA and CDR2 as YSYEKL. V gave up 2 bases and J gave up 4 bases, with 12 bases separating them. This CDR3 spans 15 amino acids. Study observations and caveats: Persistent patients shared 2,500 to 3,000 public clonotypes among themselves. Newly diagnosed patients shared fewer, at nearly 1,000. Accuracy may have suffered from the small sample size. Graves' patients with persistent disease showed TCR diversity lower than patients newly diagnosed.

Only one count was recorded for this clonotype. Its matching antigen is unknown. This chain uses TRBV4-1 with TRBJ2-1; D possibly corresponds to TRBD1 (5 bases). The input for sequencing was peripheral blood mononuclear cells (PBMCs), taken when the disease was refractory, from a patient treated with antithyroid drugs. The sequence derives from a female donor with Graves disease. The CDR3 region is CASSQLTAGYNEQFF. The CDR3 nucleotides are TGCGCCAGCAGCCAACTGACAGCAGGGTACAATGAGCAGTTCTTC.